This TCR beta chain was sequenced during a study of blood T cells in healthy people across ages. The CDR3 is made up of 12 amino acids. Germline CDR1 reads LGHDT; CDR2 reads YNNKEL (reference sequence). This clonotype occurred a few times. The use of a sample-barcoded 5' primer and a J-beta primer mix characterized a second PCR of roughly 7 to 12 cycles. A single record per CDR3 protein comes from TCRdb applying MiXCR to the 5' RACE reads. The sample carries roughly 1,500,000 distinct CDR3 sequences, 34% recorded once. Whenever a sample was processed, at least 7 million PBMCs were isolated. This receptor was taken from a woman aged 25-40 years in good health. The chain links TRBV3-1 to TRBJ2-5; D gene ambiguous. The DNA end is more similar to TRBJ2-7, so the J call may be wrong. Sequencing was carried out using blood. The CDR3 bases are TGTGCCAGCAGCCAGTTAGGGAACGAGCAGTACTTC. Amino acid sequence: CASSQLGNEQYF.